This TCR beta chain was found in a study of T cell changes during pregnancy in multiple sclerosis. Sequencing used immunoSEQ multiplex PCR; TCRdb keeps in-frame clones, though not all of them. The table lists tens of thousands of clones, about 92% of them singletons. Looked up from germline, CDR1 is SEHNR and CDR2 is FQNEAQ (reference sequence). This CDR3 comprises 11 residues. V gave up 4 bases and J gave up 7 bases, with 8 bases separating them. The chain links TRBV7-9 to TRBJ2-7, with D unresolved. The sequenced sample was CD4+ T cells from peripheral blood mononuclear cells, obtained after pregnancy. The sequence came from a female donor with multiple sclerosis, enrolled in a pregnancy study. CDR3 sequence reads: CASSSPREQYF. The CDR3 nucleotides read TGTGCCAGCAGCTCGCCCAGGGAGCAGTACTTC.